The 16 T cell receptor beta chains listed next were all sequenced from one sample in a study of T cells after posttransplantation cyclophosphamide. The data were produced by immunoSEQ multiplex PCR, yet TCRdb's version contains in-frame clones alone and is incomplete. Observed in the sample are tens of thousands of clones, none of them singletons. The sequenced sample was PBMCs. These receptors originate from a man aged 25 to 40 in good health and a related stem cell transplant donor.

This clone was recorded at least ten times. The rearrangement links TRBV9 to TRBJ2-7; D gene uncertain. In germline, CDR1 is SGDLS, CDR2 YYNGEE. V dropped 2 bases and J dropped 6 bases, with 15 bases sitting between them. The CDR3 extends over 14 amino acids. CDR3 amino acids: CASSVSALAREQYF. CDR3 DNA sequence: TGTGCCAGCAGCGTTTCCGCCCTGGCTCGCGAGCAGTACTTC. Based on the CDR3 plus reference TRBV9 and TRBJ2-7, the full variable domain is DSGVTQTPKHLITATGQRVTLRCSPRSGDLSVYWYQQSLDQGLQFLIQYYNGEERAKGNILERFSAQQFPDLHSELNLSSLELGDSALYFCASSVSALAREQYFGPGTRLTVT.

This chain joins TRBV9 and TRBJ2-7; 7 bases agree with TRBD2. The CDR3 totals 13 residues. With 4 bases clipped from V and 4 bases from J, the junction kept 5 bases outside the gene matches. CDR1 is SGDLS, CDR2 YYNGEE, per germline. The CDR3 coding sequence is TGTGCCAGCAGCCGGCAGGGAGGGTACGAGCAGTACTTC. Amino acid sequence: CASSRQGGYEQYF. The full variable domain, completed using reference TRBV9 and TRBJ2-7, is DSGVTQTPKHLITATGQRVTLRCSPRSGDLSVYWYQQSLDQGLQFLIQYYNGEERAKGNILERFSAQQFPDLHSELNLSSLELGDSALYFCASSRQGGYEQYFGPGTRLTVT.

This clone was recorded at least ten times. The rearrangement links TRBV4-3 to TRBJ2-4, with 7 bases matching TRBD1. This CDR3 region has 15 residues. Per the germline V gene, CDR1 is LGHNA and CDR2 is YSLEER. V lost 0 bases and J lost 4; bases outside the gene matches: 3. The CDR3 loop reads CASSQDDRAKNIQYF. CDR3 in DNA: TGCGCCAGCAGCCAAGATGACAGGGCTAAAAACATTCAGTACTTC.

At least ten counts were recorded for this clone. The gene calls are TRBV6-2 or TRBV6-3 and TRBJ2-2, with TRBD1 identical over 10 bases. The CDR3 contains 19 residues. From germline, CDR1 is MNHEY and CDR2 SVGEGT. Germline trimming cut 5 bases from V and 5 bases from J; bases unmatched to any gene: 17. The CDR3 DNA follows: TGTGCCAGCAGTCGCTTAAATAGGCTCGGACAGGGGGTGACCGGGGAGCTGTTTTTT. Protein: CASSRLNRLGQGVTGELFF.

This clone has at least ten counts. V and J are TRBV18 and TRBJ2-3; maybe TRBD2 (5 bases). Germline values: CDR1 KGHSH, CDR2 LQKENI. This CDR3 has 15 residues. Trimming left V 5 bases short and J 0 bases short, with 12 bases between. This chain's CDR3 is CASSRDYLSTDTQYF. The CDR3 nucleotides read TGTGCCAGCTCAAGAGACTACCTTAGCACAGATACGCAGTATTTT.

This clone was found a few times. This chain links TRBV9 with TRBJ2-1; 12 positions agree with TRBD2. The CDR3 consists of 17 residues. Germline CDR1 reads SGDLS; CDR2 reads YYNGEE. V was pared by 4 bases and J by 4 bases, with 9 bases of the junction left unmatched. The chain's CDR3 is CASSSRLAGALYNEQFF. The CDR3 region has the DNA TGTGCCAGCAGCTCAAGACTAGCGGGAGCCCTTTACAATGAGCAGTTCTTC.

This clone was seen repeatedly, ten times or more. The chain joins TRBV7-3 to TRBJ2-1; 8 positions agree with TRBD1. The ends lost 5 bases at V and 7 bases at J; junction bases unmatched: 13. Germline CDR1 is SGHTA and CDR2 is FQGTGA. There are 16 residues in the CDR3. DNA of the CDR3: TGTGCCAGCAGCGCCGGTCCAGGGGGCGCTGAGAATGAGCAGTTCTTC. Translating it yields CASSAGPGGAENEQFF.

This clone has more than one count but fewer than ten. The chain uses TRBV9 and TRBJ2-5; 13 positions agree with TRBD2. The trim removed 3 bases at V and 2 bases at J, leaving 7 bases unmatched. Germline V gene sequence: CDR1 SGDLS, CDR2 YYNGEE. This CDR3 comprises 17 residues. The CDR3 sequence: CASSAGGLAGAQETQYF. CDR3 sequence (DNA): TGTGCCAGCAGCGCTGGCGGACTAGCGGGGGCTCAAGAGACCCAGTACTTC.

This clone has ten or more counts. This chain connects TRBV6-1 to TRBJ2-6; no firm D call. CDR1 MNHNS and CDR2 SASEGT come from the germline V gene. V dropped 4 bases and J dropped 0 bases, with 4 bases sitting between them. CDR3 length: 14 residues. The chain's CDR3 is CASSGLSGANVLTF. CDR3 DNA sequence: TGTGCCAGCAGTGGGCTCTCTGGGGCCAACGTCCTGACTTTC.

This clone has at least ten counts. V usage is TRBV7-9 and J usage is TRBJ1-1, with D uncertain. Germline V gene data show CDR1 as SEHNR and CDR2 as FQNEAQ (reference sequence). This CDR3 has 15 amino acids. The V gene lost 4 bases and the J gene lost 4 bases, with 16 bases spanning the gap. CDR3: CASSSLQAPPTEAFF. CDR3 nucleotides: TGTGCCAGCAGCTCCCTCCAAGCCCCACCCACTGAAGCTTTCTTT.

This clone was found many times. The chain carries TRBV5-6 and TRBJ2-7; 9 nucleotides line up with TRBD1. The germline V gene encodes CDR1 SGHDT and CDR2 YYEEEE. CDR3 size: 13 residues. J was trimmed by 6 bases and V by 6 bases; bases with no gene match: 7. The CDR3 bases are TGTGCCAGCAACCGGGACAGGGTACTCGAGCAGTACTTC. Its protein is CASNRDRVLEQYF.

The J gene is TRBJ1-1, the V gene TRBV7-8, with a tentative D call TRBD1 (6 bases). Germline CDR1 and CDR2: SGHVS and FQNEAQ. V was cut by 2 bases and J by 1 base, with 8 bases left in between. This CDR3 is 14 amino acids long. In DNA, the CDR3 is TGTGCCAGCAGCTTAACAGGGAGGAACACTGAAGCTTTCTTT. It encodes CASSLTGRNTEAFF. Using reference TRBV7-8 and TRBJ1-1 for the parts outside the CDR3, the full variable domain is GAGVSQSPRYKVAKRGQDVALRCDPISGHVSLFWYQQALGQGPEFLTYFQNEAQLDKSGLPSDRFFAERPEGSVSTLKIQRTQQEDSAVYLCASSLTGRNTEAFFGQGTRLTVV.

This clone has at least ten counts. V is TRBV4-1 and J is TRBJ2-1; possible D gene TRBD1, 5 bases. Deletions cut 4 bases from V and 1 base from J, with 11 bases between. CDR3 size: 15 residues. Germline CDR1 is MGHRA and CDR2 is YSYEKL. The CDR3 nucleotides read TGCGCCAGCAGCCCAGGACACGTATCCTACAATGAGCAGTTCTTC. Translated: CASSPGHVSYNEQFF.

This clone was detected ten times or more. The V and J genes are TRBV5-1 and TRBJ2-3; 10 positions match TRBD1. Germline trimming cut 5 bases from V and 2 bases from J; bases unmatched to any gene: 5. Germline values: CDR1 SGHRS, CDR2 YFSETQ. The CDR3 extends over 15 amino acids. DNA of the CDR3: TGCGCCAGCAGTCAGGGACAGGGGATCACAGATACGCAGTATTTT. It encodes CASSQGQGITDTQYF.

This clone has a count of ten or more. The chain recombines TRBV7-9 with TRBJ1-6; the D is unclear. V shed 4 bases and J shed 14 bases, with 15 bases lying between them. Looked up from germline, CDR1 is SEHNR and CDR2 is FQNEAQ (reference sequence). This CDR3 is 13 amino acids long. CDR3: CASSSPTPDTLHF. The DNA of the CDR3 is TGTGCCAGCAGCTCCCCCACACCTGACACCCTCCACTTT.

This chain links TRBV5-4 with TRBJ2-5; 8 positions match TRBD2. The CDR3 loop spans 14 amino acids. The J segment lost 3 bases and the V segment lost 1 base, leaving 2 bases of the junction unmatched. In germline, CDR1 is SGHNT, CDR2 YYREEE (reference sequence). The CDR3 sequence is CASSLNSGKETQYF. The CDR3, as DNA: TGTGCCAGCAGCTTGAATAGCGGGAAAGAGACCCAGTACTTC.